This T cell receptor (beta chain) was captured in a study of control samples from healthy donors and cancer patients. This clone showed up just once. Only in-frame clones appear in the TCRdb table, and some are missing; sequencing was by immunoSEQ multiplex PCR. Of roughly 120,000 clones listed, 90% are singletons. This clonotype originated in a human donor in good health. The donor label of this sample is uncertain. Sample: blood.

The CDR3 reads CASSPGTSGGGKQFF. CDR3 sequence (DNA): TGCGCCAGCAGCCCGGGGACTAGCGGGGGGGGCAAGCAGTTCTTC. This rearrangement joins TRBV5-1 to TRBJ2-1; 16 nucleotides match TRBD2. The CDR3 is made up of 15 amino acids. Germline-derived CDR1 and CDR2 are SGHRS and YFSETQ. The V segment lost 4 bases and the J segment 11 bases; nucleotides outside the gene matches: 6.